Here is one T cell receptor beta chain with its context. The record originates from a study of blood T cell repertoires in COVID-19. At the level of the study: Acute and convalescent COVID-19 samples came from the United States, Italy and Spain. From T cells, B-cell-depleted T cells, or PBMCs came the material, which was cDNA or gDNA.

V lost 8 bases and J lost 4, with 15 bases in between. There are 14 residues in the CDR3. Germline V lookup: CDR1 MNHEY, CDR2 SMNVEV (reference sequence). As originally analysed: Scientists estimated how many nucleated cells there were by amplifying reference gene primers. Using immunoSEQ multiplex PCR, the repertoire was profiled, and TCRdb retains in-frame clones only, with some absent. For V, J and clone size, that table is used; D and trimming come from the DNA. Of around 280,000 clones in the sample, approximately 90% were seen once. This TCR was sampled from a woman aged 45-60 years who had recovered from COVID-19. The sample was peripheral blood. This chain uses TRBV27 with TRBJ2-1; D might be TRBD1 (5 bases). CDR3 sequence reads: CASRIQVTYNEQFF. The CDR3 DNA reads TGTGCCAGCCGCATACAGGTCACTTACAATGAGCAGTTCTTC.